The entry that follows covers one T cell receptor beta chain sequence. This clone has only one observation. Which antigen it targets is not known. No base qualities exist here, and no much larger clone lies one base off it. CDR1 and CDR2, per the germline V gene, are SQVTM and ANQGSEA. Counted from cysteine to phenylalanine, this CDR3 has 12 amino acids. Of the read, only the CDR3 DNA is kept; its 36 bases are in frame from base 1. V has 6 bases trimmed and J has 4 bases trimmed; junction bases matching no gene number 5. The sample belongs to a study of blood T cell repertoires in COVID-19 (dated by TCRdb to the early 2020s). Regarding the study in general: Collaborator samples came from the United States, Italy and Spain and covered acute and convalescent phases of COVID-19. Samples came from the ongoing ImmuneRACE study (first 160 participants) plus 1,254 subjects from 6 global collaborators. The repertoires were made available in a free public database intended to serve as a resource for research on the immune response to SARS-CoV-2. Where available, HLA class I and class II types were obtained from metadata supplied by the sample provider rather than from assay-based typing. The prospective study material was composed of cDNA or gDNA derived from T cells, B-cell-depleted T cells, or PBMCs. Subjects who had been exposed to COVID-19, were actively infected with it, or had recovered from it provided the deeply sampled blood TCRbeta repertoires that made up the dataset. A de-identified subject ID, COVID-19 status, age in years and sex were almost always included in the sample metadata. What the research found in general, with its limitations: The quantity of clinical and demographic metadata differed by source and by participant and was supplied without curation.

TCRbeta CDR3 regions were amplified from genomic DNA using the immunoSEQ Assay, a bias-controlled multiplex PCR. Per the authors' processing: The number of nucleated cells in each sample was estimated from the amplification of reference gene primers within the assay. Sequence reads were collapsed and filtered to measure the absolute abundance of every unique TCRbeta CDR3 rearrangement. For each sample, productive Simpson clonality was calculated as the square root of Simpson's diversity index over productive rearrangements. Imported from immuneACCESS, the table was reduced by TCRdb to in-frame sequences with V and J called. These copies leave out some clones; in studies compared against another copy, an unresolved V gene accounts for under half, and the cause of the remainder is not known. V, J and clone size derive from that table, while D and trimming were established from the DNA sequence. The sample records approximately 61,000 clones, around 85% of which are singletons. The top ten constitute roughly 15% of the sample.

Collaborating institutions collected whole blood in K2EDTA tubes following their own protocols. For TCRbeta analysis, collaborators shipped samples as frozen whole blood, isolated PBMCs, or DNA extracted from either of those sample types. The receptor's source is a human donor in a cohort sampled during active COVID-19. The rearrangement joined TRBV29-1 to TRBJ1-2; 7 of the junction bases match TRBD1. The sequenced sample was peripheral blood. CDR3 region: CSVVTGPYGYTF. Read as DNA, the sequence is TGCAGCGTGGTGACAGGGCCCTATGGCTACACCTTC.